The 27 T cell receptor beta chains reported below all come from one sample, sequenced in a study of neurological immune-mediated disorders. In TCRdb, the 5' RACE reads were re-called with MiXCR into one record per CDR3 protein. The sample consists of 66,000 or so distinct CDR3 sequences, roughly 5.5% of them appearing once. The specimen was PBMCs. These receptors originate from a woman in her 30s with multiple sclerosis.

The V gene is TRBV12-3 or TRBV12-4, the J gene TRBJ2-5, with 9 bases that match TRBD2. V trimming: 4 bases; J trimming: 0 bases; junction bases outside the gene matches: 9. The CDR3 sequence is 17 residues long. In nucleotides, the CDR3 is TGTGCCAGCAGTTCGGCACCTAGCGGGGCGGACCAAGAGACCCAGTACTTC. It translates to CASSSAPSGADQETQYF.

The table lists this clonotype with many counts. In DNA, the CDR3 is TGCAGTGCTAGCTTCTACCAGAGGGTCACAGATACGCAGTATTTT. Translation: CSASFYQRVTDTQYF. This sequence joins TRBV20-1 and TRBJ2-3; maybe TRBD2 (5 bases). Germline values: CDR1 DFQATT, CDR2 SNEGSKA (reference sequence). V lost 3 bases to trimming and J lost 2 bases, with 15 bases between them. The CDR3 extends over 15 amino acids.

This clonotype was counted ten times or more. The V gene is TRBV28, the J gene TRBJ2-2; no reliable D call. Germline V lookup: CDR1 MDHEN, CDR2 SYDVKM. Trimming shortened V by 8 bases and J by 7 bases, and 14 bases separated the two germline ends. This CDR3 has 13 residues. CDR3 DNA: TGTGCCAGCGGATTCGGTCCTGGCGGGGAGCTGTTTTTT. Translated: CASGFGPGGELFF.

This clonotype came up many times. The chain uses TRBV15 and TRBJ1-1; maybe TRBD1 (6 bases). The germline V gene encodes CDR1 LNHNV and CDR2 YYDKDF (reference sequence). There are 14 residues in the CDR3. Trimming cost V 5 bases and J 4 bases, with 14 bases left between them. The CDR3 spells CATSRGQASTEAFF. The DNA of the CDR3 is TGTGCCACCAGCCGGGGACAAGCGAGCACTGAAGCTTTCTTT.

This clonotype was detected many times. The rearrangement joins TRBV12-3 or TRBV12-4 to TRBJ2-6; perhaps D is TRBD1 or TRBD2 (6 bases each). The CDR3 has 15 amino acids. V lost 5 bases, J lost 3 bases, and 11 bases lay in between. The CDR3 nucleotides are TGTGCCAGCAGTCCCGGGGGCTTTGGGGCCAACGTCCTGACTTTC. It is translated as CASSPGGFGANVLTF.

This clonotype was seen at least ten times. The chain is built from TRBV28 and TRBJ1-3; D not certain. In germline, CDR1 is MDHEN, CDR2 SYDVKM. This CDR3 is 13 amino acids long. The V gene lost 6 bases and the J gene lost 4 bases, with 10 bases spanning the gap. The CDR3 DNA sequence: TGTGCCAGCAGGAATAGCGGGGGAAACACCATATATTTT. Protein: CASRNSGGNTIYF.

This clonotype was counted many times. The chain carries TRBV6-5 and TRBJ1-4; 7 nucleotides line up with TRBD1. The CDR3 is made up of 17 amino acids. The trim removed 5 bases at V and 0 bases at J, leaving 9 bases unmatched. Germline CDR1 is MNHEY and CDR2 is SVGAGI. CDR3 coding DNA: TGTGCCAGCAGTGAGGGACAGAGAGTCGCAACTAATGAAAAACTGTTTTTT. Its translation is CASSEGQRVATNEKLFF.

This clonotype has at least ten counts. The V and J genes are TRBV5-1 and TRBJ2-1; D is perhaps TRBD2 (5 bases). The germline CDR1 and CDR2 sequences are SGHRS and YFSETQ. There are 14 residues in the CDR3. Trimming pared 2 bases from V and 5 bases from J, leaving 11 bases between. This chain's CDR3 is CASSLGGGHNEQFF. The CDR3 bases are TGCGCCAGCAGCTTAGGAGGAGGCCACAATGAGCAGTTCTTC.

The sample holds many counts of this clonotype. The rearrangement joins TRBV10-3 to TRBJ2-7, with D unclear. The CDR3 spans 15 residues. The germline gives CDR1 ENHRY, CDR2 SYGVKD. V lost 3 bases to trimming and J lost 0 bases, with 12 bases between them. The CDR3 nucleotides are TGTGCCATCAGTGATACTCCGGGCAACTCCTACGAGCAGTACTTC. Translated: CAISDTPGNSYEQYF.

The table lists this clonotype with many counts. This chain uses TRBV20-1 with TRBJ1-5; no definite D call. Trimming took 0 bases from V and 0 from J, leaving 3 bases between them. The CDR3 has 13 residues. Germline lookup yields CDR1 DFQATT and CDR2 SNEGSKA (reference sequence). In nucleotides, the CDR3 is TGCAGTGCTAGAGAATATAGCAATCAGCCCCAGCATTTT. Residues: CSAREYSNQPQHF.

This clonotype has at least ten counts. The chain recombines TRBV7-2 with TRBJ2-2; D is possibly TRBD2 (6 bases). Trimming pared 5 bases from V and 1 base from J, leaving 8 bases between. CDR1 and CDR2 (germline): SGHTA, FQGNSA. The CDR3 totals 14 residues. DNA of the CDR3: TGTGCCAGCAGCCTGGGACTGAACACCGGGGAGCTGTTTTTT. As protein: CASSLGLNTGELFF.

The table lists this clonotype with many counts. V usage is TRBV6-5 and J usage is TRBJ1-1; D may be TRBD1 (6 bases). Looked up from germline, CDR1 is MNHEY and CDR2 is SVGAGI. V lost 2 bases and J 7 bases, leaving 14 bases between the germline ends. The length of the CDR3 is 14 residues. In DNA form, the CDR3 reads TGTGCCAGCAGTTACGGCTGGGGGGCAGTTGAAGCTTTCTTT. This codes for CASSYGWGAVEAFF.

This clonotype was seen repeatedly, ten times or more. This CDR3 is CASTRRNEQFF. The CDR3 DNA is TGTGCCAGCACCCGTAGAAATGAGCAGTTCTTC. The chain carries TRBV27 and TRBJ2-1; D ambiguous. There are 11 residues in the CDR3. CDR1 and CDR2 from the germline V gene are MNHEY and SMNVEV (reference sequence). V dropped 7 bases and J dropped 7 bases, with 8 bases sitting between them.

This clonotype was observed many times. The chain links TRBV20-1 to TRBJ2-5; 8 nucleotides match TRBD2. The germline gives CDR1 DFQATT, CDR2 SNEGSKA (reference sequence). The V and J ends lost 5 bases and 0 bases, in that order; junction bases with no gene match: 8. The CDR3 runs to 15 residues. The CDR3 DNA reads as TGCAGTGCTCCCTCCGCGGGGGGCAACCAAGAGACCCAGTACTTC. Translating gives CSAPSAGGNQETQYF.

This clonotype has ten or more counts. The gene calls are TRBV9 and TRBJ2-2; the D call may be TRBD1 or TRBD2 (5 bases each). This CDR3 has 16 amino acids. Germline CDR1 reads SGDLS; CDR2 reads YYNGEE. Trimming pared 1 base from V and 1 base from J, leaving 11 bases between. Here the CDR3 DNA reads TGTGCCAGCAGCGTAAGGGGAGAGCTGAACACCGGGGAGCTGTTTTTT. This translates into CASSVRGELNTGELFF.

This clonotype has a count of ten or more. The rearrangement joins TRBV5-6 to TRBJ2-1; a weak D match, TRBD1 (8 bases). This CDR3 has 16 amino acids. Germline CDR1 SGHDT, CDR2 YYEEEE. V was clipped by 0 bases and J by 2 bases, with 12 bases between them. CDR3 amino acids: CASSLVTGGAYNEQFF. The CDR3 bases are TGTGCCAGCAGCTTGGTAACAGGGGGGGCCTACAATGAGCAGTTCTTC.

This sequence joins TRBV10-2 and TRBJ1-5; no clear D gene. The germline V gene encodes CDR1 WSHSY and CDR2 SAAADI. Trimming took off 0 bases at V and 0 bases at J, with 6 bases between the two ends. CDR3 size: 15 residues. The CDR3 loop reads CASSESRSSNQPQHF. The CDR3, as DNA: TGCGCCAGCAGTGAGTCGAGGAGTAGCAATCAGCCCCAGCATTTT.

This clonotype has more than one count but fewer than ten. This chain connects TRBV7-9 to TRBJ1-6, with 8 bases aligning to TRBD1. Trimming cost V 3 bases and J 9 bases; bases outside gene matches: 7. There are 15 residues in the CDR3. Germline CDR1 SEHNR, CDR2 FQNEAQ (reference sequence). The CDR3 loop is CASSLGDRTASPLHF. The CDR3 DNA reads TGTGCCAGCAGCTTGGGGGACAGGACAGCTTCACCCCTCCACTTT.

This clonotype was counted a few times. The chain has TRBV5-6 and TRBJ1-1; D ambiguous. The V end was cut by 4 bases, the J end by 4 bases, with 14 bases between. Germline loops: CDR1 SGHDT, CDR2 YYEEEE. The CDR3 is 14 amino acids. The CDR3 sequence: CASSGRRDSTEAFF. The CDR3 region has the DNA TGTGCCAGCAGCGGACGTAGGGATAGCACTGAAGCTTTCTTT.

This clonotype was recorded at least ten times. The chain recombines TRBV15 with TRBJ2-7; a possible D gene is TRBD2 (5 bases). V dropped 3 bases and J dropped 6 bases, with 21 bases sitting between them. Germline V lookup: CDR1 LNHNV, CDR2 YYDKDF (reference sequence). This CDR3 is built from 16 residues. In nucleotides, the CDR3 is TGTGCCACCAGCAGTAGAGGAGGACGGTTCCCCGGCGAGCAGTACTTC. It encodes CATSSRGGRFPGEQYF.

In its sample, this clonotype was seen many times. A junction boundary mismatches the germline segment, possibly from a read error. The V gene is TRBV20-1, the J gene TRBJ1-6; 8 bases agree with TRBD1. CDR3 size: 13 residues. CDR1 is DFQATT, CDR2 SNEGSKA, per germline (reference sequence). The CDR3 region is CSARTGYNSPLNF. In DNA, the CDR3 is TGCAGTGCCCGGACAGGGTATAATTCACCCCTCAACTTT.

This clonotype was seen repeatedly, ten times or more. V usage is TRBV7-6 and J usage is TRBJ2-7, with D perhaps TRBD1 (5 bases). V lost 4 bases to trimming and J lost 5 bases, with 15 bases between them. This CDR3 is built from 14 residues. CDR1 is SGHVS, CDR2 FNYEAQ, per germline. CDR3: CASSSQGLNNEQYF. CDR3 bases: TGTGCCAGCAGCTCCCAGGGTCTAAACAACGAGCAGTACTTC. The full variable domain, its missing parts supplied by reference TRBV7-6 and TRBJ2-7, is GAGVSQSPRYKVTKRGQDVALRCDPISGHVSLYWYRQALGQGPEFLTYFNYEAQQDKSGLPNDRFSAERPEGSISTLTIQRTEQRDSAMYRCASSSQGLNNEQYFGPGTRLTVT.

In its sample, this clonotype was seen many times. The chain couples TRBV27 to TRBJ2-1; no firm D call. Germline CDR1 and CDR2: MNHEY and SMNVEV (reference sequence). The length of the CDR3 is 14 residues. The germline V and J ends were trimmed by 2 bases and 0 bases, with 5 bases remaining between them. The CDR3 loop is CASSLISSYNEQFF. DNA of the CDR3: TGTGCCAGCAGTTTAATAAGCTCCTACAATGAGCAGTTCTTC.

This clonotype was recorded at least ten times. The J gene is TRBJ2-3, the V gene TRBV15; no clear D gene. The germline gives CDR1 LNHNV, CDR2 YYDKDF (reference sequence). The CDR3 is 17 residues long. V lost 3 bases, J lost 5 bases, and 21 bases lay in between. CDR3 bases: TGTGCCACCAGCAGGACCGTCATAAGCACAAGTAGAGATACGCAGTATTTT. This codes for CATSRTVISTSRDTQYF.

This clonotype was observed a few times. This chain's CDR3 is CASSLGGLDEAFF. CDR3 nucleotides: TGCGCCAGCAGCTTGGGGGGTTTGGATGAAGCTTTCTTT. The chain combines TRBV5-1 with TRBJ1-1; the D is unclear. V lost 0 bases to trimming and J lost 7 bases, with 10 bases between them. The CDR3 consists of 13 residues. Germline V CDR1 and CDR2: SGHRS, YFSETQ.

This clonotype was picked up many times. The chain links TRBV28 to TRBJ2-2; D unclear. V lost 4 bases and J lost 11, with 8 bases in between. This CDR3 has 11 amino acids. Germline V lookup: CDR1 MDHEN, CDR2 SYDVKM. CDR3 amino acids: CASSSTPELFF. For the CDR3, the DNA is TGTGCCAGCAGTTCGACCCCAGAGCTGTTTTTT.

This clonotype has a count of ten or more. The V gene is TRBV10-3, the J gene TRBJ2-6; D not certain. Trimming left V 3 bases short and J 0 bases short, with 9 bases between. This CDR3 has 16 amino acids. Germline assignment: CDR1 ENHRY and CDR2 SYGVKD. In DNA, the CDR3 is TGTGCCATCAGTGAAGGCCCCCACTCTGGGGCCAACGTCCTGACTTTC. It is translated as CAISEGPHSGANVLTF.